This TCR beta chain was captured in a study of vaccination and CD4 T cells after COVID-19. The Oncomine TCR Beta short-read assay generated sequence data from the DNA of cultured CD4+ T cells. TCRdb analysed the PCR reads with MiXCR anew, one entry per CDR3 protein. The table has roughly 13,000 distinct CDR3 sequences, 40% to 55% seen once. A remark on this clonotype: The antigen remains unidentified.

This sample's treatment: approximately nine-day PBMC culture with coronavirus spike peptide pools or control peptides (ViraFEST assay). The CDR3 sequence is 9 residues long. V and J are TRBV21-1 and TRBJ2-7. TRBV21-1 is reported as a pseudogene. The receptor was isolated from a human donor who had recovered from COVID-19. Source: CD4+ T cells from blood, cultured in vitro, taken before SARS-CoV-2 vaccination. The CDR3 DNA follows: TGTGCCAGCAGACTGCAACTCACGTTC. Translation: CASRLQLTF.